The 24 T cell receptor beta chains below all came from one sample that was sequenced in a study of T-cell reconstitution after alpha-beta-depleted transplantation in children. Preparation of the TCRbeta library involved a method that used unique molecular identifiers. TCRdb reanalysed the PCR reads using MiXCR and keeps one entry per CDR3 protein. The sample holds 240,000 or so distinct CDR3 sequences, just under 8.5% seen once. Here the sequenced sample was PBMCs, mostly from graft donor cells, taken 180 days after TCRalphabeta/CD19-depleted stem cell transplant. These receptors were taken from a male patient under 18 who had a stem cell transplant for acute lymphoblastic leukemia, so the T cells may come from the graft donor.

Ten or more counts support this clonotype. This sequence joins TRBV10-3 and TRBJ2-3, with 8 bases aligning to TRBD1. With 11 bases clipped from V and 2 bases from J, the junction kept 21 bases outside the gene matches. Germline CDR1 reads ENHRY; CDR2 reads SYGVKD. The CDR3 sequence is 18 residues long. The CDR3 sequence is CAVCPQPRGQYTTDTQYF. The CDR3 bases are TGTGCCGTATGCCCCCAACCCAGGGGGCAATACACCACAGATACGCAGTATTTT.

This clonotype was seen many times. The chain uses TRBV23-1 and TRBJ1-2; D unclear. TRBV23-1 is flagged as an ORF with uncertain function. The length of the CDR3 is 15 residues. V was pared by 6 bases and J by 2 bases, with 16 bases between. The CDR3 DNA is TGCGCCAGCAGGGAGATAGAAGGTTTGAACTATGGCTACACCTTC. Translating gives CASREIEGLNYGYTF.

Ten or more counts support this clonotype. The rearrangement links TRBV20-1 to TRBJ2-3; weak D call: TRBD1 (5 bases). V dropped 6 bases and J dropped 6 bases, with 22 bases sitting between them. Germline CDR1 and CDR2: DFQATT and SNEGSKA (reference sequence). The CDR3 runs 15 residues. The CDR3 region has the DNA TGCAGTGCCGATGATAGGGGCCAGAGCCCTGATACGCAGTATTTT. Translation gives CSADDRGQSPDTQYF.

There are many counts of this clonotype. The V and J genes are TRBV27 and TRBJ2-1, with D hard to call. Germline CDR1 and CDR2: MNHEY and SMNVEV (reference sequence). Trimming left V 2 bases short and J 4 bases short, with 6 bases between. This CDR3 is built from 13 residues. CDR3: CASSLNLYNEQFF. The CDR3 nucleotides are TGTGCCAGCAGTTTAAACCTTTACAATGAGCAGTTCTTC.

Ten or more counts support this clonotype. The chain couples TRBV7-3 to TRBJ2-5, with 11 bases matching TRBD1. J lost 5 bases, V lost 5 bases, and 7 bases had no gene match. CDR1 and CDR2 (germline): SGHTA, FQGTGA. The CDR3 sequence is 15 residues long. CDR3: CASSPGQGEWETQYF. The CDR3 bases are TGTGCCAGCAGCCCGGGACAGGGGGAATGGGAGACCCAGTACTTC. Full variable domain (outside the CDR3, taken from reference TRBV7-3 and TRBJ2-5): GAGVSQTPSNKVTEKGKYVELRCDPISGHTALYWYRQSLGQGPEFLIYFQGTGAADDSGLPNDRFFAVRPEGSVSTLKIQRTERGDSAVYLCASSPGQGEWETQYFGPGTRLLVL.

Comments on this clonotype: This clone may be a read error of a much larger clone one base away. The J gene is TRBJ2-1, the V gene TRBV29-1, with 10 nucleotides matching TRBD2. Germline V CDR1 and CDR2: SQVTM, ANQGSEA. The CDR3 extends over 13 amino acids. V lost 7 bases, J lost 12 bases, and 12 bases stayed unmatched. The CDR3 protein is CSARAGGPGGQFF. CDR3 nucleotide sequence: TGCAGCGCGAGAGCGGGAGGGCCAGGTGGGCAGTTCTTC.

This clonotype was found many times. The chain recombines TRBV9 with TRBJ1-1, with D maybe TRBD1 (6 bases). This CDR3 has 16 amino acids. Germline assignment: CDR1 SGDLS and CDR2 YYNGEE. Trimming left V 0 bases short and J 0 bases short, with 12 bases between. CDR3 sequence (DNA): TGTGCCAGCAGCGTAGAAAGTCAGGGGATGAACACTGAAGCTTTCTTT. Residues: CASSVESQGMNTEAFF.

The rearrangement uses TRBV19 and TRBJ2-7; unclear D gene. V was shortened by 1 base and J by 9 bases, with 10 bases between the two germline ends. Germline CDR1 is LNHDA and CDR2 is SQIVND (reference sequence). This CDR3 has 12 amino acids. The CDR3 region is CASSIAASRQYF. CDR3 in DNA: TGTGCCAGTAGTATAGCAGCCTCCCGGCAGTACTTC.

The rearrangement joins TRBV29-1 to TRBJ1-1, with TRBD1 matching over 8 bases. This CDR3 comprises 15 residues. Germline V lookup: CDR1 SQVTM, CDR2 ANQGSEA. V gave up 1 base and J gave up 3 bases; unmatched junction bases: 7. DNA of the CDR3: TGCAGCGTTGAAGTCCAGGGGGCCCCTTACACTGAAGCTTTCTTT. It specifies CSVEVQGAPYTEAFF.

The rearrangement joins TRBV20-1 to TRBJ2-1, with 11 bases fitting TRBD2. This CDR3 contains 18 residues. Germline values: CDR1 DFQATT, CDR2 SNEGSKA (reference sequence). Trimming at V came to 0 bases and at J to 3 bases, leaving 10 bases not matched to a gene. The CDR3: CSARDLASGRILYNEQFF. In DNA, the CDR3 is TGCAGTGCTAGAGATTTGGCTAGCGGGAGGATTCTCTACAATGAGCAGTTCTTC.

At least ten counts were recorded for this clonotype. V usage is TRBV4-2 and J usage is TRBJ2-5, with 7 nucleotides matching TRBD1. Losses at the gene ends were 3 bases for V and 7 bases for J; bases not matched to a gene: 8. The germline gives CDR1 LGHNA, CDR2 YNFKEQ. The length of the CDR3 is 14 residues. Written as DNA, the CDR3 is TGTGCCAGCAGCCAGGCCGGGACAGAAGGGACCCAGTACTTC. Translation: CASSQAGTEGTQYF.

Many counts were recorded for this clonotype. The gene calls are TRBV2 and TRBJ1-5; no definite D call. Trimming took 2 bases from V and 6 from J, leaving 14 bases between them. Per germline, CDR1 SNHLY and CDR2 FYNNEI. The CDR3 is made up of 15 amino acids. The CDR3 region has the DNA TGTGCCAGCAGTGAATTGGGCGGAGGTCTTCAGCCCCAGCATTTT. Translating it yields CASSELGGGLQPQHF.

This clonotype was recorded at least ten times. This chain connects TRBV10-3 to TRBJ1-2, with unresolved D. In germline, CDR1 is ENHRY, CDR2 SYGVKD. This CDR3 has 18 amino acids. The V end was cut by 5 bases, the J end by 0 bases, with 22 bases between. CDR3 sequence (DNA): TGTGCCATCAGTCCGCTGGGCTCAAACCGGGGAGCTAACTATGGCTACACCTTC. It encodes CAISPLGSNRGANYGYTF.

This clonotype was picked up many times. The genes are TRBV28 and TRBJ2-7; either TRBD1 or TRBD2 may supply D (5 bases each). Deletions cut 3 bases from V and 3 bases from J, with 15 bases between. CDR1 and CDR2 from the germline V gene are MDHEN and SYDVKM. This CDR3 is 15 amino acids long. Here the CDR3 DNA reads TGTGCCAGCAGTTTCGAGGGACCCCCCTTCTACGAGCAGTACTTC. Translating it yields CASSFEGPPFYEQYF. Full variable domain (missing parts from reference TRBV28 and TRBJ2-7): DVKVTQSSRYLVKRTGEKVFLECVQDMDHENMFWYRQDPGLGLRLIYFSYDVKMKEKGDIPEGYSVSREKKERFSLILESASTNQTSMYLCASSFEGPPFYEQYFGPGTRLTVT.

This sequence joins TRBV6-5 and TRBJ1-5, with D possibly being TRBD1 (5 bases). This CDR3 has 14 amino acids. V lost 3 bases, J lost 3 bases, and 9 bases lay in between. CDR1 MNHEY and CDR2 SVGAGI come from the germline V gene. For the CDR3, the DNA is TGTGCCAGCAGTTATCGACAGCTCAATCAGCCCCAGCATTTT. The encoded protein is CASSYRQLNQPQHF.

The V gene is TRBV18, the J gene TRBJ2-2, with D tentatively TRBD2 (6 bases). Trimming cost V 3 bases and J 1 base, with 15 bases left between them. CDR3 length equals 17 residues. Germline lookup yields CDR1 KGHSH and CDR2 LQKENI. Here the CDR3 DNA reads TGTGCCAGCTCACCCTTCGCGGGACTCAAGAACACCGGGGAGCTGTTTTTT. The encoded protein is CASSPFAGLKNTGELFF. The whole variable domain, remainder taken from reference TRBV18 and TRBJ2-2, is NAGVMQNPRHLVRRRGQEARLRCSPMKGHSHVYWYRQLPEEGLKFMVYLQKENIIDESGMPKERFSAEFPKEGPSILRIQQVVRGDSAAYFCASSPFAGLKNTGELFFGEGSRLTVL.

Many counts were recorded for this clonotype. V usage is TRBV7-6 and J usage is TRBJ2-7; 7 nucleotides line up with TRBD2. J lost 5 bases, V lost 0 bases, and 4 bases had no gene match. Germline CDR1 reads SGHVS; CDR2 reads FNYEAQ. The CDR3 is 14 residues long. CDR3 DNA sequence: TGTGCCAGCAGCTTAGCGGCAGGGAGGGACGAGCAGTACTTC. It translates to CASSLAAGRDEQYF.

The sample holds many counts of this clonotype. In nucleotides, the CDR3 is TGCGCCAGCAGCCTACTCCCCGTCCATGAGCAGTTCTTC. Translated, it gives CASSLLPVHEQFF. The chain links TRBV5-1 to TRBJ2-1, with D uncertain. CDR1 is SGHRS, CDR2 YFSETQ, per germline. The CDR3 extends over 13 amino acids. Trimming shortened V by 4 bases and J by 8 bases, and 13 bases separated the two germline ends.

This clonotype was detected ten times or more. The V gene is TRBV27, the J gene TRBJ2-1; tentative D call: TRBD1 (6 bases). V dropped 4 bases and J dropped 5 bases, with 15 bases sitting between them. CDR3 size: 15 residues. Germline assignment: CDR1 MNHEY and CDR2 SMNVEV (reference sequence). CDR3 sequence: CASSSTGNADNEQFF. DNA of the CDR3: TGTGCCAGCAGTTCAACAGGGAATGCCGACAATGAGCAGTTCTTC.

This clonotype occurred a few times. The rearrangement uses TRBV19 and TRBJ1-3; tentative D call: TRBD1 (5 bases). The germline gives CDR1 LNHDA, CDR2 SQIVND (reference sequence). The CDR3 runs to 16 residues. Trimming took 5 bases from V and 0 from J, leaving 14 bases between them. CDR3 amino acids: CASSGWDGDSGNTIYF. The CDR3 bases are TGTGCCAGTAGTGGATGGGACGGGGACTCTGGAAACACCATATATTTT.

This chain joins TRBV7-6 and TRBJ2-3, with 7 nucleotides matching TRBD1. V lost 3 bases and J lost 0; bases outside the gene matches: 6. Germline CDR1 and CDR2: SGHVS and FNYEAQ. The CDR3 is 16 amino acids. The CDR3 nucleotides are TGTGCCAGCAGCTTCGGACAGGCCTTTAGCACAGATACGCAGTATTTT. Its translation is CASSFGQAFSTDTQYF.

This clonotype was counted at least ten times. This sequence joins TRBV4-1 and TRBJ2-1; D gene uncertain. The CDR3 loop spans 13 amino acids. The germline gives CDR1 MGHRA, CDR2 YSYEKL. V was pared by 1 base and J by 7 bases, with 8 bases between. The CDR3 protein is CASSQVSGNEQFF. The CDR3 bases are TGCGCCAGCAGCCAAGTCTCCGGGAATGAGCAGTTCTTC.

This clonotype was recorded many times. The chain carries TRBV20-1 and TRBJ2-2; tentatively, D is TRBD2 (6 bases). CDR3 size: 15 residues. V was trimmed by 0 bases and J by 8 bases, leaving 16 bases between them. The germline CDR1 and CDR2 sequences are DFQATT and SNEGSKA (reference sequence). CDR3 in amino acids: CSARDQTRLSGELFF. CDR3 DNA sequence: TGCAGTGCTAGAGATCAGACTAGACTATCGGGGGAGCTGTTTTTT.

This clonotype came up many times. The DNA for the CDR3 is TGTGCCAGCAGTTACTCGATCAAGGGGATAGGAGCTTTCTTT. It yields the protein CASSYSIKGIGAFF. This chain uses TRBV6-5 with TRBJ1-1; D might be TRBD1 (5 bases). The germline gives CDR1 MNHEY, CDR2 SVGAGI. The CDR3 runs to 14 residues. The germline V and J ends were trimmed by 0 bases and 10 bases, with 15 bases remaining between them.